This T cell receptor (beta chain) was identified in a study of graft-versus-host responses after intestinal transplantation. About the research overall: Following induction with anti-thymocyte globulin, all recipients were given tacrolimus and steroids for about 3 years.

Sequencing used immunoSEQ multiplex PCR; TCRdb keeps in-frame clones, though not all of them. The sample comprises around 90,000 clones, over 85% of which are singletons, and around 1.1% rests with the top ten. This clone was recorded once. The antigen is undetermined. Trimming left V 6 bases short and J 6 bases short, with 20 bases between. This CDR3 is built from 15 residues. Germline CDR1 MNHNS, CDR2 SASEGT. The origin of this receptor is a human donor who was the organ donor for an intestinal transplant. The sample consisted of unstimulated CD8+ T cells sorted from spleen or lymph node cells, taken before transplant. This chain links TRBV6-1 with TRBJ1-1; D is uncertain. CDR3 amino acids: CASSHRGGVWPEAFF. The CDR3 DNA reads as TGTGCCAGCAGCCACCGCGGCGGGGTTTGGCCTGAAGCTTTCTTT.